Listed here are 22 T cell receptor beta chains from one sample, sequenced in a study of blood T cell repertoires in COVID-19. Assay: immunoSEQ multiplex PCR; the TCRdb copy retains only in-frame clones and omits some. Here the sample spans some 460,000 clones, about 85% being singletons. The source material was PBMCs or T cells enriched from blood (not recorded which). The source is a woman under 30 with acute COVID-19.

This sequence joins TRBV6-5 and TRBJ2-7, with a tentative D call TRBD1 (6 bases). CDR3 length: 11 residues. Germline assignment: CDR1 MNHEY and CDR2 SVGAGI. Trimming cost V 0 bases and J 10 bases, with 7 bases left between them. The CDR3 nucleotides read TGTGCCAGCAGTTACTCGGGGGCACAGTACTTC. It translates to CASSYSGAQYF.

This clone was recorded only once. V is TRBV29-1 and J is TRBJ2-7, with D possibly being TRBD1 (6 bases). Between the trimmed V and J ends, which lost 7 bases and 2 bases, there was a span of 15 bases. Germline CDR1 reads SQVTM; CDR2 reads ANQGSEA. The CDR3 consists of 13 residues. CDR3 nucleotide sequence: TGCAGCGCTGCACAGGGAAGTACCTACGAGCAGTACTTC. As protein: CSAAQGSTYEQYF.

The chain uses TRBV7-6 and TRBJ2-3; 7 positions match TRBD1. This CDR3 is built from 14 residues. V lost 7 bases, J lost 5 bases, and 9 bases stayed unmatched. Germline loops: CDR1 SGHVS, CDR2 FNYEAQ. CDR3 amino acids: CASTRQGLGDTQYF. In DNA, the CDR3 is TGTGCCAGCACGAGACAGGGATTAGGAGATACGCAGTATTTT.

This clone was picked up a small number of times. This chain connects TRBV6-2 or TRBV6-3 to TRBJ2-7; D possibly corresponds to TRBD2 (6 bases). CDR3 length equals 14 residues. The V and J ends lost 1 base and 5 bases respectively, with 12 bases between them. CDR1 is MNHEY and CDR2 is SVGEGT in the germline V gene. The CDR3: CASSYLGLQDEQYF. The CDR3 DNA is TGTGCCAGCAGTTACTTGGGACTGCAAGACGAGCAGTACTTC.

The gene calls are TRBV11-2 and TRBJ2-1; a weak D match, TRBD1 (6 bases). Germline CDR1 SGHAT, CDR2 FQNNGV. The CDR3 totals 13 residues. Trimming shortened V by 4 bases and J by 3 bases, and 7 bases separated the two germline ends. CDR3 protein: CASSSDSYNEQFF. CDR3 sequence (DNA): TGTGCCAGCAGCTCGGACAGCTACAATGAGCAGTTCTTC.

The chain employs TRBV5-4 and TRBJ1-4, with 10 bases lining up with TRBD1. The germline V gene has CDR1 SGHNT and CDR2 YYREEE (reference sequence). This CDR3 has 14 amino acids. The ends lost 0 bases at V and 7 bases at J; junction bases unmatched: 0. The CDR3 reads CASSLGQGAEKLFF. CDR3 nucleotide sequence: TGTGCCAGCAGCTTGGGACAGGGGGCTGAAAAACTGTTTTTT.

The chain couples TRBV30 to TRBJ2-5, with D possibly matching TRBD2 (5 bases). Germline V gene sequence: CDR1 GTSNPN, CDR2 SVGIG (reference sequence). V lost 2 bases and J lost 5, with 15 bases in between. The CDR3 spans 14 residues. DNA for the CDR3: TGTGCCTGGAGTTTCATCCGGGGTTGGGAGACCCAGTACTTC. Translating it yields CAWSFIRGWETQYF.

The chain carries TRBV24-1 and TRBJ2-3; 11 nucleotides line up with TRBD2. The CDR3 loop spans 17 amino acids. The V and J ends lost 3 bases and 0 bases, in that order; junction bases with no gene match: 4. Looked up from germline, CDR1 is KGHDR and CDR2 is SFDVKD. DNA for the CDR3: TGTGCCACCAGTGATCCACTAGCGGGGGATAGCACAGATACGCAGTATTTT. Translated: CATSDPLAGDSTDTQYF.

The rearrangement joins TRBV27 to TRBJ2-1, with TRBD1 identical over 10 bases. CDR1 and CDR2 from the germline V gene are MNHEY and SMNVEV (reference sequence). V shed 0 bases, J shed 8 bases, and the junction held 4 bases outside the gene matches. This CDR3 is 15 amino acids long. CDR3 sequence: CASSLSPDRGDEQFF. The CDR3 DNA reads as TGTGCCAGCAGTTTATCCCCGGACAGGGGGGATGAGCAGTTCTTC.

The chain uses TRBV27 and TRBJ2-1, with D unclear. In germline, CDR1 is MNHEY, CDR2 SMNVEV (reference sequence). Trimming took 6 bases from V and 4 from J, leaving 7 bases between them. The CDR3 is made up of 12 amino acids. The CDR3 loop is CASSSPYNEQFF. DNA for the CDR3: TGTGCCAGCAGCTCTCCGTACAATGAGCAGTTCTTC.

This rearrangement joins TRBV28 to TRBJ2-2; no clear D gene. Germline V gene lookup returns CDR1 MDHEN and CDR2 SYDVKM. The CDR3 loop spans 13 amino acids. The ends were cut back, 4 bases at V and 7 bases at J, with 10 bases in the middle. The CDR3 DNA follows: TGTGCCAGCAGTTCCGCCCAGTACGGGGAGCTGTTTTTT. Translation: CASSSAQYGELFF.

This sequence joins TRBV20-1 and TRBJ2-5; tentatively, D is TRBD2 (7 bases). Trimming pared 3 bases from V and 2 bases from J, leaving 22 bases between. The germline CDR1 and CDR2 sequences are DFQATT and SNEGSKA (reference sequence). This CDR3 spans 17 amino acids. DNA of the CDR3: TGCAGTGCTAGTGGGGCGGCGGGGGCTGGGCTACAAGAGACCCAGTACTTC. Its protein product is CSASGAAGAGLQETQYF.

The chain employs TRBV7-9 and TRBJ1-1, with no clear D. The V end was cut by 2 bases, the J end by 6 bases, with 4 bases between. Germline V gene sequence: CDR1 SEHNR, CDR2 FQNEAQ (reference sequence). The CDR3 has 11 amino acids. For the CDR3, the DNA is TGTGCCAGCAGCTTATCCTCTGAAGCTTTCTTT. Protein sequence: CASSLSSEAFF.

This sequence joins TRBV9 and TRBJ1-6; D remains ambiguous. Trimming removed 0 bases from V and 10 bases from J, with 11 bases in between. Germline loops: CDR1 SGDLS, CDR2 YYNGEE. The CDR3 is made up of 14 amino acids. CDR3 in DNA: TGTGCCAGCAGCGTAGCTTCCAGGAACTCACCCCTCCACTTT. This gives the protein CASSVASRNSPLHF.

The rearrangement uses TRBV28 and TRBJ1-2, with D unresolved. Germline V gene sequence: CDR1 MDHEN, CDR2 SYDVKM. Trimming pared 6 bases from V and 0 bases from J, leaving 11 bases between. This CDR3 spans 14 amino acids. The CDR3 reads CASSSARPNYGYTF. Written as DNA, the CDR3 is TGTGCCAGCAGCTCGGCTAGGCCTAACTATGGCTACACCTTC.

The chain combines TRBV28 with TRBJ2-7, with D uncertain. The CDR3 totals 11 residues. V was trimmed by 6 bases and J by 3 bases, leaving 6 bases between them. Germline lookup yields CDR1 MDHEN and CDR2 SYDVKM. The CDR3, as DNA: TGTGCCAGCAGGGAGAACTACGAGCAGTACTTC. Residues: CASRENYEQYF. Full variable domain (missing parts from reference TRBV28 and TRBJ2-7): DVKVTQSSRYLVKRTGEKVFLECVQDMDHENMFWYRQDPGLGLRLIYFSYDVKMKEKGDIPEGYSVSREKKERFSLILESASTNQTSMYLCASRENYEQYFGPGTRLTVT.

The V and J genes are TRBV27 and TRBJ1-2; 10 bases fit TRBD1. Germline V gives CDR1 MNHEY, CDR2 SMNVEV (reference sequence). This CDR3 comprises 15 residues. The trim removed 4 bases at V and 3 bases at J, leaving 5 bases unmatched. DNA of the CDR3: TGTGCCAGCAGTTACCTAGGACAGGGGGACTATGGCTACACCTTC. It yields the protein CASSYLGQGDYGYTF.

The chain combines TRBV5-1 with TRBJ1-2; no reliable D call. Germline CDR1 is SGHRS and CDR2 is YFSETQ. The V and J ends lost 7 bases and 8 bases respectively, with 18 bases between them. The CDR3 has 13 residues. Here the CDR3 reads CASGLPSLGGYTF. As DNA, the CDR3 is TGCGCCAGCGGACTTCCCTCCTTGGGAGGCTACACCTTC.

This CDR3 reads CASSLDFTPYEQYF. The CDR3 bases are TGCGCCAGCAGCTTAGACTTTACCCCCTACGAGCAGTACTTC. The chain is built from TRBV5-1 and TRBJ2-7; D is uncertain. Germline CDR1 and CDR2: SGHRS and YFSETQ. The CDR3 runs 14 residues. V dropped 2 bases and J dropped 2 bases, with 11 bases sitting between them. The full variable domain, its missing parts supplied by reference TRBV5-1 and TRBJ2-7, is KAGVTQTPRYLIKTRGQQVTLSCSPISGHRSVSWYQQTPGQGLQFLFEYFSETQRNKGNFPGRFSGRQFSNSRSEMNVSTLELGDSALYLCASSLDFTPYEQYFGPGTRLTVT.

This clone was seen only a few times. The V gene is TRBV7-9, the J gene TRBJ2-7; 8 bases are shared with TRBD2. Germline V CDR1 and CDR2: SEHNR, FQNEAQ (reference sequence). J was trimmed by 12 bases and V by 5 bases; bases with no gene match: 6. The CDR3 spans 11 residues. The CDR3 spells CASSSGGKLYF. DNA for the CDR3: TGTGCCAGCAGCAGCGGGGGTAAGCTGTACTTC.

The chain joins TRBV10-3 to TRBJ2-5, with 8 bases aligning to TRBD1. The CDR3 runs to 15 residues. Looked up from germline, CDR1 is ENHRY and CDR2 is SYGVKD. The J segment lost 1 base and the V segment lost 5 bases, leaving 6 bases of the junction unmatched. Here the CDR3 reads CAISSRTGLQETQYF. The CDR3 nucleotides are TGTGCCATCAGTTCCCGGACAGGGCTCCAAGAGACCCAGTACTTC.

The genes are TRBV10-3 and TRBJ1-6, with D perhaps TRBD1 (5 bases). CDR3 length: 15 residues. Germline CDR1 reads ENHRY; CDR2 reads SYGVKD. V was shortened by 7 bases and J by 7 bases, with 17 bases between the two germline ends. CDR3 sequence (DNA): TGTGCCATCAACCCTAACAATGGGGCCAATTCACCCCTCCACTTT. This encodes CAINPNNGANSPLHF.